The entry below gives a single T cell receptor beta chain sequence along with its context. TCRdb independently ran MiXCR on the PCR reads; one entry per CDR3 protein. The sample records more than 3,000 distinct CDR3 sequences, roughly 19% being singletons. In germline, CDR1 is LNHDA, CDR2 SQIVND (reference sequence). This CDR3 is 16 amino acids long. This entry belongs to a study of tumor-infiltrating lymphocytes in oesophageal squamous cell carcinoma. The rearrangement uses TRBV19 and TRBJ2-7; the D is unclear. The DNA end lines up better with TRBJ1-2; the J call may be wrong. Specimen: normal esophageal tissue next to the tumor. The sequence derives from a male donor with esophageal squamous cell carcinoma. CDR3 DNA: TGTGCCAGTAGTATTAGTTATACGGCGGAGCCTTATGGCTACACCTTC. Residues: CASSISYTAEPYGYTF.